The T cell receptor (beta chain) described here comes from a study of CD8 T cells in Susac syndrome. V gave up 11 bases and J gave up 0 bases, with 14 bases separating them. Germline-derived CDR1 and CDR2 are SEHNR and FQNEAQ (reference sequence). The CDR3 is made up of 13 amino acids. RNA amounts of roughly 0.5 to 1 ug underwent reverse transcription with random hexamers. TCRdb used MiXCR to reprocess the immunoSEQ multiplex PCR reads, holding one entry per CDR3 protein. The table lists under 85,000 distinct CDR3 sequences, about 93% of them singletons. The gene calls are TRBV7-9 and TRBJ2-7; D may match TRBD1 or TRBD2 (5 bases each). What was sequenced was CD8+ T cells from PBMCs. The TCR sequence derives from a human donor with Susac syndrome. CDR3 DNA sequence: TGTGCCTGCTCAGAGGGGATCTCCTACGAGCAGTACTTC. This translates into CACSEGISYEQYF.